This T cell receptor beta chain was retrieved from a study of blood T cells in healthy people across ages. Overall study: There was about one barcoded beta molecule captured by template switching per two T cells.

The CDR3 is made up of 15 amino acids. The ends were cut back, 2 bases at V and 4 bases at J, with 15 bases in the middle. This clonotype was detected a few times. Using a J-beta primer mix together with a sample-barcoded 5' primer, a second PCR was run for roughly 6 to 11 cycles. TCRdb used MiXCR to reprocess the 5' RACE reads, holding one entry per CDR3 protein. There are some 780,000 distinct CDR3 sequences in the sample; roughly three fifths occur only once, and 20% to 30% lies in the top ten. The material sequenced was blood. The chain links TRBV12-3 or TRBV12-4 to TRBJ2-7; D is uncertain. This TCR was sampled from a middle-aged man in good health. The CDR3 DNA reads TGTGCCAGCAGTTTATTCGGGTACCAACAATACGAGCAGTACTTC. It encodes CASSLFGYQQYEQYF.